The entry below gives a single TCR beta chain sequence along with its context. The sample belongs to a study of shared clonotypes between healthy human individuals. About the research overall: Three men and two women, aged 18 to 49, were donors.

Profiled with immunoSEQ multiplex PCR; TCRdb holds only in-frame clones, not every one. The sample lists some 2 million clones, approximately 94% occurring once. V shed 2 bases and J shed 3 bases, with 16 bases lying between them. The CDR3 is 16 amino acids. Germline V gives CDR1 SNHLY, CDR2 FYNNEI. Naive CD8 cells comprised CD45RO-negative, CCR7-positively selected cells, excluding terminally differentiated effector memory CD45RA+ cells. This chain connects TRBV2 to TRBJ1-1, with D tentatively TRBD1 (6 bases). The TCR originated in a man younger than 35 in good health. The sequencing sample was made of naive CD8+ T cells sorted from blood. CDR3 coding DNA: TGTGCCAGCAGTGAAAGAGCCCTAAAGGGGGACACTGAAGCTTTCTTT. It codes for CASSERALKGDTEAFF.